Reported below is one TCR beta chain. This clone occurred a few times. Which antigen it targets is not known. The sample holds no much larger clone one base away, and base qualities are not on file. This sample was included in a study of beta chain features in type 1 diabetes (dated by TCRdb to between 2018 and 2020). For the study in its entirety: Mean age, gender distribution, total cell number and subset yield were not different between patients and healthy donors. Regulatory and stem cell-like memory subsets were obtained from only 8 patients and roughly 8 healthy donors, while naive and central memory subsets were obtained from all 30 or so donors. The study compared the TCRB repertoires of sorted circulating CD4+ T cell subsets in recently diagnosed type 1 diabetes patients with those in matched healthy donors. Across all samples, approximately 98,000,000 sorted cells were examined, and cell number per subset correlated strongly with RNA yield.

The investigation overall reported the following: Shorter templates might have been favored by PCR, but patient and control samples were amplified and corrected together, so both groups would have been affected equally by any skew. At VDJ recombination sites, patients with type 1 diabetes made fewer insertions and deleted more nucleotides, a pattern implying thymic rearrangement abnormalities. Because cDNA was sequenced instead of genomic DNA, highly expressing activated cells could be over-represented, though the groups showed no difference in activation or CD3 levels. Naive, central memory and regulatory TCRB repertoires appeared to be more alike among patients than among healthy donors. Only small numbers of individuals were included in the HLA sub-analyses, which left unresolved whether HLA type had any influence on TCRB rearrangement. In all four CD4+ subsets, TCRB CDR3 length was moderately but significantly shorter in type 1 diabetes patients.

A single peripheral blood draw of approximately 0.11 L on average was collected from each donor into heparinised tubes. Using a panel that included CD45RO, CCR7, CD25, CD127, CD95 and CD27, naive, central memory, regulatory and stem cell-like memory CD4+ T cells were sorted on a BD FACSAria II. A purity above 95% was achieved for all sorted populations. PBMCs were isolated right away by Lymphoprep density gradient centrifugation and were stained directly, without culture. Samples were stained and sorted in pairs, with one healthy donor and one patient per experiment, so that batch effects were minimized. The entire isolated RNA was reverse transcribed using the High Capacity cDNA Reverse Transcription Kit, and thus expressed TCRB transcripts were sequenced. Deep immunoSEQ sequencing was performed on naive, central memory and regulatory T cell samples, with an average of roughly 3.6 million total reads per sample. Sorted cells were lysed in RLT buffer, and RNA was extracted using DNase-treated RNeasy Micro or Mini kits according to cell number. Each cell subset was processed on its own to prevent cross-contamination, while patient and healthy donor samples were processed together. The immunoSEQ multiplex PCR was used to amplify TCRB sequences from cDNA, yielding 87-bp fragments that span the CDR3 region. Amplicons were sequenced on the Illumina HiSeq platform. As for the original processing: PCR bias was computationally corrected using synthetic template baselines, reads within Hamming distance 2 were collapsed, and singletons that could not be merged were discarded. Reads were aligned against IMGT so that V, D and J genes, CDR3 length and insertions or deletions at six rearrangement sites could be assigned. Within each subset, clonotype counts were normalized to sorted cell number, and only after that were true diversity and Gini coefficients computed with the tcR R package. The overlap coefficient, calculated on TCRB nucleotide sequences, was used to measure repertoire sharing. Out-of-frame TCRB sequences from naive cells were analyzed to stand in for the pre-selection repertoire. Drawn from immuneACCESS, this table holds only the in-frame rearrangements with V and J called that TCRdb kept. Clones are partly lost; checked studies trace under half to an unresolved V gene and leave the rest unexplained. V, J and clone size are taken as reported in that table, and D and trimming were inferred from the DNA itself. Within this sample are about 240,000 clones, with approximately 15% of them counted one time only. The top ten clonotypes cover 0.019% of the sample.

The CDR3, from cysteine to phenylalanine, totals 15 residues. Only the CDR3 region is kept as DNA, spanning 45 bases read in frame from base 1. V trim: 4 bases; J trim: 5 bases; unmatched bases: 10. CDR1 MNHNS and CDR2 SASEGT are derived from the germline V gene. Sequencing used naive CD4+ T cells from blood. The cell subset or site label for this specimen denotes: true naive CD4+ T cells. The chain links TRBV6-1 with TRBJ2-5; the junction holds 7 bases that match TRBD1. This receptor was identified in a man aged 25-45 years with type 1 diabetes. The CDR3 is CASSATLEQGETQYF. The sequence in DNA is TGTGCCAGCAGTGCGACACTCGAACAGGGGGAGACCCAGTACTTC.